Shown below are 12 T cell receptor beta chains from a single sample sequenced in a study of blood T cell repertoires in COVID-19 (dated by TCRdb to 2020 to 2022). Library construction relied on the immunoSEQ multiplex PCR assay. What TCRdb holds here is the immuneACCESS table cut down to in-frame rearrangements. Part of the clones is not present; checked against another copy, under half of the missing clones reflect an unresolved V gene, and the others are unexplained. This sample lists 220,000 or so clones; roughly 84% were detected once. The ten most abundant clones make up less than 4% of the sample. The sample consisted of peripheral blood. Receptors originate from a woman of 80 years or more with acute or convalescent COVID-19.

The V gene is TRBV7-3, the J gene TRBJ2-2; 8 bases are a match to TRBD1. V lost 5 bases and J lost 2; bases outside the gene matches: 4. Germline values: CDR1 SGHTA, CDR2 FQGTGA. The CDR3 extends over 15 amino acids. CDR3 loop: CASSVAGGNTGELFF. Here the CDR3 DNA reads TGTGCCAGCAGCGTTGCAGGGGGCAACACCGGGGAGCTGTTTTTT.

The rearrangement links TRBV9 to TRBJ2-2; a weak D match, TRBD2 (5 bases). V lost 2 bases, J lost 0 bases, and 14 bases lay in between. CDR1 SGDLS and CDR2 YYNGEE come from the germline V gene. The CDR3 consists of 17 residues. The chain's CDR3 is CASSVSSRTANTGELFF. The CDR3 nucleotides read TGTGCCAGCAGCGTTTCTAGCAGAACGGCGAACACCGGGGAGCTGTTTTTT.

The J gene is TRBJ1-1, the V gene TRBV6-5, with unresolved D. Trimming removed 5 bases at V and 2 bases at J, with 9 bases between. The CDR3 length is 13 residues. In germline, CDR1 is MNHEY, CDR2 SVGAGI. CDR3 residues: CASSLHSNTEAFF. CDR3 DNA sequence: TGTGCCAGCAGTCTTCACAGCAACACTGAAGCTTTCTTT.

This clone was counted only a few times. This sequence joins TRBV2 and TRBJ1-4, with a possible D match to TRBD1 (5 bases). The CDR3 is 14 amino acids. Germline loops: CDR1 SNHLY, CDR2 FYNNEI. Deletions cut 5 bases from V and 3 bases from J, with 10 bases between. The CDR3 reads CASSNGTPNEKLFF. CDR3 nucleotide sequence: TGTGCCAGCAGTAACGGGACTCCTAATGAAAAACTGTTTTTT.

This chain joins TRBV7-2 and TRBJ1-1, with D possibly being TRBD1 (5 bases). In germline, CDR1 is SGHTA, CDR2 FQGNSA. The CDR3 is 13 residues long. Trimming shortened V by 5 bases and J by 3 bases, and 10 bases separated the two germline ends. CDR3 amino acids: CASSKTGDTEAFF. CDR3 sequence (DNA): TGTGCCAGCAGCAAAACGGGGGACACTGAAGCTTTCTTT.

This clone is a singleton in its sample. The chain employs TRBV30 and TRBJ1-1; D is possibly TRBD1 (5 bases). V lost 3 bases to trimming and J lost 0 bases, with 14 bases between them. CDR3 length: 15 amino acids. Per the germline V gene, CDR1 is GTSNPN and CDR2 is SVGIG (reference sequence). DNA of the CDR3: TGTGCCTGGAGAGCGGGGCAGAGTTTGAACACTGAAGCTTTCTTT. The encoded protein is CAWRAGQSLNTEAFF.

This clone was seen a handful of times. The CDR3 reads CASSRRVYSYEQYF. In nucleotides, the CDR3 is TGTGCCAGCAGTCGCAGGGTGTATAGCTACGAGCAGTACTTC. The chain combines TRBV28 with TRBJ2-7; tentative D call: TRBD1 (5 bases). Germline CDR1 MDHEN, CDR2 SYDVKM. The CDR3 extends over 14 amino acids. Trimming left V 5 bases short and J 3 bases short, with 14 bases between. Full variable domain (missing parts from reference TRBV28 and TRBJ2-7): DVKVTQSSRYLVKRTGEKVFLECVQDMDHENMFWYRQDPGLGLRLIYFSYDVKMKEKGDIPEGYSVSREKKERFSLILESASTNQTSMYLCASSRRVYSYEQYFGPGTRLTVT.

The genes are TRBV5-4 and TRBJ2-3; the D gene is possibly TRBD2 (7 bases). Germline CDR1 and CDR2: SGHNT and YYREEE (reference sequence). The CDR3 loop spans 16 amino acids. The V and J ends lost 4 bases and 2 bases respectively, with 17 bases between them. DNA of the CDR3: TGTGCCAGCAGCCTTCTTAGGGGGGGATTCACAGATACGCAGTATTTT. This translates into CASSLLRGGFTDTQYF.

The chain recombines TRBV7-3 with TRBJ1-6; tentatively, D is TRBD1 (5 bases). Germline CDR1 SGHTA, CDR2 FQGTGA. V was cut by 3 bases and J by 7 bases, with 7 bases left in between. This CDR3 region has 13 residues. This CDR3 reads CASSFGGNSPLHF. The CDR3 DNA follows: TGTGCCAGCAGCTTCGGGGGAAATTCACCCCTCCACTTT.

V usage is TRBV7-8 and J usage is TRBJ2-1; D might be TRBD2 (5 bases). CDR1 SGHVS and CDR2 FQNEAQ come from the germline V gene. The CDR3 is 16 amino acids. V gave up 1 base and J gave up 0 bases, with 10 bases separating them. CDR3 residues: CASSLGERSSYNEQFF. The CDR3 DNA reads TGTGCCAGCAGCTTAGGTGAGCGGAGCTCCTACAATGAGCAGTTCTTC.

As DNA, the CDR3 is TGTGCCAGCACTAGCGGCCCCTTGTGGGATAATTCACCCCTCCACTTT. Encoded protein: CASTSGPLWDNSPLHF. V and J are TRBV28 and TRBJ1-6; no clear D. V was cut by 7 bases and J by 5 bases, with 18 bases left in between. CDR3 length equals 16 residues. CDR1 and CDR2 from the germline V gene are MDHEN and SYDVKM.

The V call is TRBV14, the J call TRBJ2-4, with 7 bases lining up with TRBD1. Germline loops: CDR1 SGHDN, CDR2 FVKESK. V lost 0 bases, J lost 9 bases, and 8 bases stayed unmatched. The CDR3 covers 15 residues. The DNA of the CDR3 is TGTGCCAGCAGCCAAGAACCAGGGGGTTTGCGCATTCAGTACTTC. Translation gives CASSQEPGGLRIQYF.